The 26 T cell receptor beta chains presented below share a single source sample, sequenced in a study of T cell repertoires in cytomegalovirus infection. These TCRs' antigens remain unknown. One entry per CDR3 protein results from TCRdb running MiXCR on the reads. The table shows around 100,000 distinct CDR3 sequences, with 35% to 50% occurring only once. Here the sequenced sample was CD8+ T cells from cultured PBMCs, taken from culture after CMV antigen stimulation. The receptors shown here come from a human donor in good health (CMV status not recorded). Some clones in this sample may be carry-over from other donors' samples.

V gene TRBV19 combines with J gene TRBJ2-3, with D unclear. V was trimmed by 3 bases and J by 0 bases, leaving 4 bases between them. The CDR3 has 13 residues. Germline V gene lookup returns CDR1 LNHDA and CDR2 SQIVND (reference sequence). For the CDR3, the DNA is TGTGCCAGTAGTATCGACAGCACAGATACGCAGTATTTT. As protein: CASSIDSTDTQYF.

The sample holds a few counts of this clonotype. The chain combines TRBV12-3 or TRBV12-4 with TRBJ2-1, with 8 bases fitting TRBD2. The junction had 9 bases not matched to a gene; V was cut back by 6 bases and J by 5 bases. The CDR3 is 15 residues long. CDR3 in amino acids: CASSPGGREDNEQFF. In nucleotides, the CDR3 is TGTGCCAGCAGCCCGGGGGGGCGCGAGGACAATGAGCAGTTCTTC.

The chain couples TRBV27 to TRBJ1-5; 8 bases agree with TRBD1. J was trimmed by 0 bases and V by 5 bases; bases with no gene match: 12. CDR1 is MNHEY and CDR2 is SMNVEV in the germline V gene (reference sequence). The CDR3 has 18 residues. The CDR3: CASSPKDRARYSNQPQHF. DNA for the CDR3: TGTGCCAGCAGTCCTAAGGACAGGGCCAGATATAGCAATCAGCCCCAGCATTTT.

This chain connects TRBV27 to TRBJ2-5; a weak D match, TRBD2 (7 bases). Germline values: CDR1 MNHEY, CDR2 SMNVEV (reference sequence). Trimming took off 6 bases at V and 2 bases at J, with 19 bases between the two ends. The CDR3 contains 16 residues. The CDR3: CASSPRPGGLQETQYF. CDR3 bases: TGTGCCAGCAGCCCCCGGCCGGGGGGCCTACAAGAGACCCAGTACTTC.

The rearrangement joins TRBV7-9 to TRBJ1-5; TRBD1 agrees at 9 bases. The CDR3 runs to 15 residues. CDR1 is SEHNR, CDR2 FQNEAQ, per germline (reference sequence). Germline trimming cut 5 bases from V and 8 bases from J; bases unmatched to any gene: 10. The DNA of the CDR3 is TGTGCCAGCAGCCCACAGGGGGCGATTGTTGAGCCCCAGCATTTT. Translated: CASSPQGAIVEPQHF.

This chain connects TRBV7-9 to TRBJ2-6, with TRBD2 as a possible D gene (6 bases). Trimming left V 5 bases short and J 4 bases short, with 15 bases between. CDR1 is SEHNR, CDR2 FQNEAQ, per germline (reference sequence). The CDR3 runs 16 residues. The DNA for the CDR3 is TGTGCCAGCAGCCCCACGGCGGGGTTCGGGGCCAACGTCCTGACTTTC. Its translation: CASSPTAGFGANVLTF.

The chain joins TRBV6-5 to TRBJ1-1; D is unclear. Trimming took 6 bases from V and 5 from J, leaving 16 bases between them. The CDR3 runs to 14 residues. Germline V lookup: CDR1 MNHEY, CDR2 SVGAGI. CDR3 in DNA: TGTGCCAGCAGGGGTATAGATTTGGCGACTGAAGCTTTCTTT. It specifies CASRGIDLATEAFF.

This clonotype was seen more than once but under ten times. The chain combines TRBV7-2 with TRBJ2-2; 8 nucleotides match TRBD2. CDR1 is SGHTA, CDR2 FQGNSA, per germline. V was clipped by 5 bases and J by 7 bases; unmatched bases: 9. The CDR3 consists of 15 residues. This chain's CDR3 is CASSAQAGGIGELFF. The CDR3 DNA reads TGTGCCAGCAGCGCCCAGGCGGGGGGTATCGGGGAGCTGTTTTTT.

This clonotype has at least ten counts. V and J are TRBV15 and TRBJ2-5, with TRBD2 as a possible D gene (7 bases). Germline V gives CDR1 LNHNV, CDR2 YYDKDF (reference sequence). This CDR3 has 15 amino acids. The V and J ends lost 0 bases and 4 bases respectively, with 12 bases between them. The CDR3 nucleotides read TGTGCCACCAGCAGAGAACAGGGCGGGGGAGAGACCCAGTACTTC. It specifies CATSREQGGGETQYF.

The CDR3 DNA sequence: TGTGCCAGCAGTTCCCCGGTTTCCTACAATGAGCAGTTCTTC. Translating it yields CASSSPVSYNEQFF. This chain joins TRBV12-3 or TRBV12-4 and TRBJ2-1, with D uncertain. This CDR3 contains 14 residues. The V gene lost 4 bases and the J gene lost 1 base, with 8 bases spanning the gap.

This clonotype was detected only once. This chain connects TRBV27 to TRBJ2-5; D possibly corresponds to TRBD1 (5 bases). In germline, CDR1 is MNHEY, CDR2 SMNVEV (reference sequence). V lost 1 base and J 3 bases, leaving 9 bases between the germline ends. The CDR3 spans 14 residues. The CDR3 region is CASSLWQGKETQYF. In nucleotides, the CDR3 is TGTGCCAGCAGTTTATGGCAGGGTAAAGAGACCCAGTACTTC.

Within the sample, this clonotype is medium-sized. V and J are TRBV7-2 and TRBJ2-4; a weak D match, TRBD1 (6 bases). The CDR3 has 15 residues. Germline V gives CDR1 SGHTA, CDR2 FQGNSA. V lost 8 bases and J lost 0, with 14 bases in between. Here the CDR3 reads CASRLDSLAKNIQYF. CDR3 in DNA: TGTGCCAGCCGGCTGGACAGCTTAGCCAAAAACATTCAGTACTTC.

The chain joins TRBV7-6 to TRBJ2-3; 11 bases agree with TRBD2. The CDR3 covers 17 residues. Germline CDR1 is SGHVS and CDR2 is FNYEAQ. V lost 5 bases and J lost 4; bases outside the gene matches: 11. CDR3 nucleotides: TGTGCCAGCAGCCCTAGCGATAGCGGGGGGGCCTCAGATACGCAGTATTTT. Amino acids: CASSPSDSGGASDTQYF.

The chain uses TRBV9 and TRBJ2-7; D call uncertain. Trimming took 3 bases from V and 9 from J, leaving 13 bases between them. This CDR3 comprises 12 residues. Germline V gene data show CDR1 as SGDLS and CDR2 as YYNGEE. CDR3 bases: TGTGCCAGCAGCGATGATGGCGCCGGGCAGTACTTC. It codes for CASSDDGAGQYF. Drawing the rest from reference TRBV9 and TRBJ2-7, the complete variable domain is DSGVTQTPKHLITATGQRVTLRCSPRSGDLSVYWYQQSLDQGLQFLIQYYNGEERAKGNILERFSAQQFPDLHSELNLSSLELGDSALYFCASSDDGAGQYFGPGTRLTVT.

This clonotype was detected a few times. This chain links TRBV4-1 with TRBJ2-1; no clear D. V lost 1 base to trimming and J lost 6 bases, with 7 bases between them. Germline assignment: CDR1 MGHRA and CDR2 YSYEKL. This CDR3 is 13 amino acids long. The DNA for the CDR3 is TGCGCCAGCAGCCAAGGGCTGGGCAATGAGCAGTTCTTC. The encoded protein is CASSQGLGNEQFF.

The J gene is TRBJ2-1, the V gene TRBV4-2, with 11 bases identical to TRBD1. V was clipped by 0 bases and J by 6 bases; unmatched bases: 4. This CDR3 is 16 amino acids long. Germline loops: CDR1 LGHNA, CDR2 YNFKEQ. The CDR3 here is CASSQDLGTGGNEQFF. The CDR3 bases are TGTGCCAGCAGCCAAGATTTAGGGACAGGGGGCAATGAGCAGTTCTTC.

In DNA form, the CDR3 reads TGCGCCAGCAACAGGGAAGTCACCTTC. Translating it yields CASNREVTF. The chain recombines TRBV5-1 with TRBJ1-2; perhaps TRBD1 as D (6 bases). The CDR3 loop spans 9 amino acids. V was trimmed by 6 bases and J by 13 bases, leaving 10 bases between them. CDR1 is SGHRS, CDR2 YFSETQ, per germline.

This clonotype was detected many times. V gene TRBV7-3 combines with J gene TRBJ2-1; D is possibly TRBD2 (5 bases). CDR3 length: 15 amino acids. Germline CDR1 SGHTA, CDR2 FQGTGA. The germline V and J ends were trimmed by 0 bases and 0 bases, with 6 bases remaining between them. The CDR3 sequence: CASSLTGSSYNEQFF. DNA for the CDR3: TGTGCCAGCAGCTTAACAGGGAGCTCCTACAATGAGCAGTTCTTC. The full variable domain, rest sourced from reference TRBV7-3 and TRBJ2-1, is GAGVSQTPSNKVTEKGKYVELRCDPISGHTALYWYRQSLGQGPEFLIYFQGTGAADDSGLPNDRFFAVRPEGSVSTLKIQRTERGDSAVYLCASSLTGSSYNEQFFGPGTRLTVL.

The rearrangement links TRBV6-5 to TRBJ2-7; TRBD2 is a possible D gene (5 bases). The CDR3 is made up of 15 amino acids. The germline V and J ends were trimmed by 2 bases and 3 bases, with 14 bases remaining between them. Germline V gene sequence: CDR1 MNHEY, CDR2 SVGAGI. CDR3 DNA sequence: TGTGCCAGCAGTTACGGACTTACGTGGGGCTACGAGCAGTACTTC. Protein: CASSYGLTWGYEQYF.

In DNA form, the CDR3 reads TGTGCCATCGGCTCCCGGGGGCCGAGCACAGATACGCAGTATTTT. Amino acids: CAIGSRGPSTDTQYF. The V call is TRBV10-3, the J call TRBJ2-3; D tentatively reads TRBD1 or TRBD2 (6 bases each). V lost 8 bases to trimming and J lost 0 bases, with 15 bases between them. Germline V gene lookup returns CDR1 ENHRY and CDR2 SYGVKD. This CDR3 contains 15 residues.

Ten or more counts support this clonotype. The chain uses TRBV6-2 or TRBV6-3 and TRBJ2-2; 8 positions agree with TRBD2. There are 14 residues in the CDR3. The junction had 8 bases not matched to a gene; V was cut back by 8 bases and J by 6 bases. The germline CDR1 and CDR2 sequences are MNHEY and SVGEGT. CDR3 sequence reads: CASEGLGSSGELFF. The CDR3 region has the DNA TGTGCCAGCGAGGGACTAGGCTCGTCCGGGGAGCTGTTTTTT.

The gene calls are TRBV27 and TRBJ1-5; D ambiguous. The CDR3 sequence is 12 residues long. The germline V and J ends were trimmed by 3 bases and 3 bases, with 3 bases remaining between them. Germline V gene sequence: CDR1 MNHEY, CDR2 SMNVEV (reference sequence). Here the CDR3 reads CASSLTNQPQHF. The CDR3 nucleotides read TGTGCCAGCAGTTTGACCAATCAGCCCCAGCATTTT.

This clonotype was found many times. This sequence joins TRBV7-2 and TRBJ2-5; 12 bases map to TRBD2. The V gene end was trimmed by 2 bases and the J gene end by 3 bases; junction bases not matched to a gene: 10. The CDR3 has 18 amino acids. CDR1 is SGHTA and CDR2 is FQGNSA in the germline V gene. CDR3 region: CASSLTLAGGVNEETQYF. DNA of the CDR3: TGTGCCAGCAGCTTAACGCTAGCGGGGGGGGTGAATGAAGAGACCCAGTACTTC.

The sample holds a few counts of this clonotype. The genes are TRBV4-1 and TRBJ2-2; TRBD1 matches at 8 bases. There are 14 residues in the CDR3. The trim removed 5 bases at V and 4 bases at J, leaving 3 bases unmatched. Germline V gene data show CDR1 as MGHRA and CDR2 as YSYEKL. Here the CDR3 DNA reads TGCGCCAGCAGCGGACAGGGTTTCACCGGGGAGCTGTTTTTT. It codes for CASSGQGFTGELFF.

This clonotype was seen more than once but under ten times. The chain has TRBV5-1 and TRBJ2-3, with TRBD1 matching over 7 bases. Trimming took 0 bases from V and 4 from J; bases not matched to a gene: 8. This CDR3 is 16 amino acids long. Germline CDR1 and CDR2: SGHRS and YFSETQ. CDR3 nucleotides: TGCGCCAGCAGCTTGGCCGAGGGGGCGCTTCCAGATACGCAGTATTTT. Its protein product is CASSLAEGALPDTQYF.

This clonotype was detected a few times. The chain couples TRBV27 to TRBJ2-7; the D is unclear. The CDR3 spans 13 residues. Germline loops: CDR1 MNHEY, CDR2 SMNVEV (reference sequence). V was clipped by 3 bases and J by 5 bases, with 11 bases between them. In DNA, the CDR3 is TGTGCCAGCAGTTTGGGCCGGTGCCACGAGCAGTACTTC. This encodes CASSLGRCHEQYF.